A single T cell receptor beta chain is shown here with its context. Its specificity is unknown. A universal primer site was added by template switching, and unique molecular identifiers were carried by the cDNA. TCRdb itself ran the 5' RACE reads through MiXCR, one entry per CDR3 protein. The sample contains about 890,000 distinct CDR3 sequences, 10% to 15% of which appear only once. The data originate from a study of identical twins. Study-level points and caveats: Weaker excess sharing between twins was seen in beta out-of-frame sequences. Model-predicted out-of-frame TCR alpha sharing fell below observed values in monozygotic twins.

V was pared by 1 base and J by 2 bases, with 12 bases between. Germline V gives CDR1 SEHNR, CDR2 FQNEAQ (reference sequence). The CDR3 is 16 residues long. In every case, the donor was a healthy Caucasian. Separately, the same data were catalogued under a study of yellow fever vaccine responses in identical twins.

This rearrangement joins TRBV7-9 to TRBJ2-1; D remains unclear. The clonotype originates from a woman between 18 and 30 years old in good health. Sequences were obtained from PBMCs. In DNA, the CDR3 is TGTGCCAGCAGCTTAGAAGTCGATTTCCCCTACAATGAGCAGTTCTTC. Protein: CASSLEVDFPYNEQFF.